The 16 T cell receptor beta chains below come from one sample, sequenced in a study of OX40 agonist ivuxolimab in advanced cancers. Here immunoSEQ multiplex PCR was the method, and the copy in TCRdb shows in-frame clones only, minus some. The table includes roughly 64,000 clones, about 89% detected once. The source material was CD4+ or CD8+ T cells sorted from blood, sampled in a trial of the OX40 agonist ivuxolimab. These receptors all come from an adult with an advanced solid tumor such as melanoma, head and neck, liver or kidney cancer.

Here the CDR3 reads CASSLRQGVWEQYF. The CDR3 DNA follows: TGTGCCAGCAGTCTCCGACAGGGGGTTTGGGAGCAGTACTTC. The chain is built from TRBV28 and TRBJ2-7, with TRBD1 matching 9 bases. Per germline, CDR1 MDHEN and CDR2 SYDVKM. This CDR3 region has 14 residues. V trimming: 5 bases; J trimming: 7 bases; junction bases outside the gene matches: 9. Based on the CDR3 plus reference TRBV28 and TRBJ2-7, the full variable domain is DVKVTQSSRYLVKRTGEKVFLECVQDMDHENMFWYRQDPGLGLRLIYFSYDVKMKEKGDIPEGYSVSREKKERFSLILESASTNQTSMYLCASSLRQGVWEQYFGPGTRLTVT.

The rearrangement uses TRBV7-3 and TRBJ1-1, with 7 bases that match TRBD1. This CDR3 has 13 amino acids. Germline V gives CDR1 SGHTA, CDR2 FQGTGA. V shed 0 bases and J 11 bases; nucleotides not matched to a gene: 6. CDR3 region: CASSLTSTGVAFF. The DNA of the CDR3 is TGTGCCAGCAGCTTAACTTCCACAGGGGTCGCTTTCTTT.

The V and J genes are TRBV7-9 and TRBJ2-7; TRBD2 is a possible D gene (6 bases). The CDR3 is 13 residues long. Trimming removed 2 bases from V and 7 bases from J, with 12 bases in between. The germline V gene encodes CDR1 SEHNR and CDR2 FQNEAQ (reference sequence). For the CDR3, the DNA is TGTGCCAGCAGCTTAACTAGCCCGGGGGAGCAGTACTTC. This sequence encodes CASSLTSPGEQYF.

This clone has a handful of counts. DNA of the CDR3: TGTGCCAGCAGTCGGACAGGAGTTTTTGGCTACACCTTC. Translating it yields CASSRTGVFGYTF. The V and J genes are TRBV5-4 and TRBJ1-2; TRBD1 agrees at 7 bases. Germline V gives CDR1 SGHNT, CDR2 YYREEE (reference sequence). The CDR3 runs 13 residues. The J segment lost 7 bases and the V segment lost 5 bases, leaving 8 bases of the junction unmatched.

The V and J genes are TRBV5-1 and TRBJ2-7; 8 bases fit TRBD2. The CDR3 sequence is 15 residues long. Trimming took 4 bases from V and 2 from J; bases not matched to a gene: 8. Germline CDR1 is SGHRS and CDR2 is YFSETQ. The CDR3 reads CASSPGAGGPYEQYF. In nucleotides, the CDR3 is TGCGCCAGCAGCCCGGGCGCGGGAGGCCCCTACGAGCAGTACTTC.

This clone was picked up a small number of times. The chain has TRBV10-3 and TRBJ1-1, with D possibly TRBD1 on 5 matching bases. CDR3 length: 14 residues. Germline CDR1 reads ENHRY; CDR2 reads SYGVKD. With 4 bases removed from V and 3 bases from J, the gap between germline ends came to 12 bases. The CDR3: CAISGRVLDTEAFF. CDR3 nucleotide sequence: TGTGCCATCAGTGGCAGGGTACTGGACACTGAAGCTTTCTTT.

This clone was detected once. J is TRBJ1-1 and V is TRBV29-1; D not resolved. The CDR3 sequence is 15 residues long. Germline assignment: CDR1 SQVTM and CDR2 ANQGSEA. V was cut by 1 base and J by 1 base, with 13 bases left in between. For the CDR3, the DNA is TGCAGCGTTGAAGTACGTGGACCGACGAACACTGAAGCTTTCTTT. This gives the protein CSVEVRGPTNTEAFF.

This clone was detected once. The rearrangement uses TRBV19 and TRBJ2-3; a possible D gene is TRBD2 (5 bases). The V gene lost 1 base and the J gene lost 2 bases, with 10 bases spanning the gap. The CDR3 length is 15 residues. Germline CDR1 reads LNHDA; CDR2 reads SQIVND (reference sequence). CDR3 in amino acids: CASSIVQRNTDTQYF. CDR3 in DNA: TGTGCCAGTAGTATAGTCCAGCGGAACACAGATACGCAGTATTTT.

The J gene is TRBJ2-2, the V gene TRBV7-8; 14 positions match TRBD2. The CDR3 totals 18 residues. Germline V gene lookup returns CDR1 SGHVS and CDR2 FQNEAQ. Unmatched junction bases numbered 8, after V lost 4 bases and J lost 4 bases. The CDR3 loop is CASSWPGLAGVGTGELFF. The CDR3 coding sequence is TGTGCCAGCAGCTGGCCGGGACTAGCGGGAGTGGGCACCGGGGAGCTGTTTTTT.

The chain uses TRBV29-1 and TRBJ1-1; possibly TRBD1 for D (5 bases). Per germline, CDR1 SQVTM and CDR2 ANQGSEA. V was clipped by 7 bases and J by 8 bases, with 14 bases between them. This CDR3 spans 11 amino acids. CDR3: CSASFRDEAFF. The CDR3 DNA reads as TGCAGCGCCTCATTCCGGGACGAAGCTTTCTTT. The whole variable domain, remainder taken from reference TRBV29-1 and TRBJ1-1, is SAVISQKPSRDICQRGTSLTIQCQVDSQVTMMFWYRQQPGQSLTLIATANQGSEATYESGFVIDKFPISRPNLTFSTLTVSNMSPEDSSIYLCSASFRDEAFFGQGTRLTVV.

The chain is built from TRBV28 and TRBJ2-3; D may be TRBD2 (6 bases). V gave up 4 bases and J gave up 1 base, with 12 bases separating them. The CDR3 covers 15 residues. Germline V gives CDR1 MDHEN, CDR2 SYDVKM. The CDR3 protein is CASSSASVGTDTQYF. The CDR3 bases are TGTGCCAGCAGTTCAGCTAGCGTGGGCACAGATACGCAGTATTTT.

Here the CDR3 reads CASSLKGAYNEQFF. DNA for the CDR3: TGCGCCAGCAGCTTGAAAGGAGCCTACAATGAGCAGTTCTTC. The chain has TRBV5-1 and TRBJ2-1; D not resolved. This CDR3 region has 14 residues. V was trimmed by 1 base and J by 2 bases, leaving 7 bases between them. From germline, CDR1 is SGHRS and CDR2 YFSETQ.

With regard to this clone: The junction differs from germline at one of its ends, possibly a read error. This chain joins TRBV7-7 and TRBJ2-1; 9 bases are a match to TRBD2. This CDR3 comprises 17 residues. CDR1 and CDR2 from the germline V gene are SSHAT and FNYEAQ (reference sequence). CDR3: CASSLELAGTPGNEQFF. CDR3 DNA sequence: TGTGCTAGCAGCTTAGAGCTAGCGGGAACTCCAGGCAATGAGCAGTTCTTC. Looking up the rest from reference TRBV7-7 and TRBJ2-1 gives the full variable domain: GAGVSQSPRYKVTKRGQDVTLRCDPISSHATLYWYQQALGQGPEFLTYFNYEAQPDKSGLPSDRFSAERPEGSISTLTIQRTEQRDSAMYRCASSLELAGTPGNEQFFGPGTRLTVL.

J is TRBJ2-7 and V is TRBV6-6; no firm D call. CDR3 length equals 15 residues. Germline assignment: CDR1 MNHNY and CDR2 SVGAGI (reference sequence). V shed 4 bases and J shed 2 bases, with 15 bases lying between them. The CDR3 DNA reads TGTGCCAGCAGTTTGTACTCCCCTCCCGCCTACGAGCAGTACTTC. Residues: CASSLYSPPAYEQYF.

This clone was found once. The rearrangement joins TRBV5-1 to TRBJ2-5; a weak D match, TRBD2 (5 bases). The V and J ends lost 1 base and 6 bases respectively, with 7 bases between them. The CDR3 has 12 amino acids. Per germline, CDR1 SGHRS and CDR2 YFSETQ. The CDR3 here is CASSLTGKTQYF. CDR3 nucleotides: TGCGCCAGCAGCTTGACGGGGAAGACCCAGTACTTC.

This chain links TRBV6-6 with TRBJ1-1; TRBD1 matches 9 bases. This CDR3 is built from 12 residues. The V segment lost 10 bases and the J segment 6 bases; nucleotides outside the gene matches: 6. Germline V gene lookup returns CDR1 MNHNY and CDR2 SVGAGI (reference sequence). The CDR3 loop is CATSDRGAEAFF. CDR3 nucleotides: TGTGCCACCTCGGACAGGGGCGCTGAAGCTTTCTTT.